This TCR beta chain is drawn from a study of technical replicates of blood from a few donors. The germline V gene encodes CDR1 MGHRA and CDR2 YSYEKL. Trimming shortened V by 4 bases and J by 12 bases, and 13 bases separated the two germline ends. The CDR3 is made up of 12 amino acids. This clone was recorded once. TCRdb keeps only in-frame clones here, not all; method: immunoSEQ multiplex PCR. The sample lists about 83,000 clones, 92% occurring once. Sequencing was carried out using T cells isolated from PBMCs. This clonotype was obtained from a human donor in good health. This rearrangement joins TRBV4-1 to TRBJ2-1; D possibly corresponds to TRBD1 (6 bases). CDR3 sequence: CASSRVGTRQFF. The CDR3 DNA sequence: TGCGCCAGCAGCCGAGTCGGGACACGGCAGTTCTTC.